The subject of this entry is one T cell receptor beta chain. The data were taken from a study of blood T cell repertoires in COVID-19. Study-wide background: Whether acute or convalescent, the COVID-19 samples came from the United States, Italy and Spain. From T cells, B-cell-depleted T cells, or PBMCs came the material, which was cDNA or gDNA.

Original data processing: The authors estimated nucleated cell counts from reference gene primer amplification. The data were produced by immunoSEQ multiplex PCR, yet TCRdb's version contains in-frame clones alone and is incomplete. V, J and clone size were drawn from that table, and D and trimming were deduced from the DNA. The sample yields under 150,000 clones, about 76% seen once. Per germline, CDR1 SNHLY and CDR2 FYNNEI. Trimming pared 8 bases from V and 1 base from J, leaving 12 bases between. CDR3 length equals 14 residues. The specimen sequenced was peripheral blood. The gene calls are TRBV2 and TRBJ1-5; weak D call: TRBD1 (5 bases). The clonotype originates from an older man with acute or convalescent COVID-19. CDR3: CASDGSGSNQPQHF. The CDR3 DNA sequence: TGTGCCAGCGATGGGTCAGGGAGCAATCAGCCCCAGCATTTT.